Presented here are 28 T cell receptor beta chains from one specimen sequenced in a study of blood T cells in healthy people across ages. Using a J-beta primer mix together with a sample-barcoded 5' primer, a second PCR was run for roughly 6 to 12 cycles. TCRdb independently ran MiXCR on the 5' RACE reads; one entry per CDR3 protein. Of fewer than 600,000 distinct CDR3 sequences listed, roughly a quarter are singletons. The sample was also linked to a second study, of T cells of mothers and their children.

Input material: blood. The receptors here all came from a boy younger than 10 in good health.

The V call is TRBV4-3, the J call TRBJ2-7; D could derive from TRBD1 or TRBD2 (6 bases each). The CDR3 is 16 amino acids. Germline V gene lookup returns CDR1 LGHNA and CDR2 YSLEER. Trimming stripped 0 bases from V and 6 bases from J, with 18 bases between. The CDR3 is CASSQDAGGGLGEQYF. As DNA, the CDR3 is TGCGCCAGCAGCCAAGATGCCGGGGGCGGCCTAGGCGAGCAGTACTTC.

CDR3 coding DNA: TGTGCCAGCAGCTCGGGACAGGGGATTGGCTACACCTTC. Its translation is CASSSGQGIGYTF. The chain couples TRBV3-1 to TRBJ1-2, with 10 bases lining up with TRBD1. V lost 5 bases, J lost 7 bases, and 4 bases stayed unmatched. Germline loops: CDR1 LGHDT, CDR2 YNNKEL (reference sequence). The CDR3 covers 13 residues.

This rearrangement joins TRBV25-1 to TRBJ2-1; perhaps TRBD2 as D (6 bases). In germline, CDR1 is MGHDK, CDR2 SYGVNS. Between the trimmed V and J ends, which lost 6 bases and 0 bases, there was a span of 9 bases. The CDR3 has 14 residues. The CDR3 bases are TGTGCCAGCAGCTTTAGCGGCTCCTACAATGAGCAGTTCTTC. This translates into CASSFSGSYNEQFF.

The genes are TRBV5-1 and TRBJ2-6; D is ambiguous. Germline V gene lookup returns CDR1 SGHRS and CDR2 YFSETQ. The CDR3 totals 15 residues. Trimming took off 0 bases at V and 0 bases at J, with 4 bases between the two ends. CDR3 coding DNA: TGCGCCAGCAGCTTGGAGTTCTCTGGGGCCAACGTCCTGACTTTC. It translates to CASSLEFSGANVLTF.

This clonotype was counted between two and nine times. V gene TRBV6-5 combines with J gene TRBJ2-5; 7 nucleotides agree with TRBD1. V shed 6 bases and J 3 bases; nucleotides not matched to a gene: 4. Per germline, CDR1 MNHEY and CDR2 SVGAGI. This CDR3 contains 13 residues. CDR3 bases: TGTGCCAGCAGGCGACAGGGAGAAGAGACCCAGTACTTC. Its protein product is CASRRQGEETQYF.

This chain joins TRBV9 and TRBJ1-2; D remains unclear. This CDR3 contains 13 residues. V lost 0 bases to trimming and J lost 4 bases, with 7 bases between them. Germline CDR1 SGDLS, CDR2 YYNGEE. CDR3 in DNA: TGTGCCAGCAGCGTAGATGACGGCTATGGCTACACCTTC. As protein: CASSVDDGYGYTF.

The V gene is TRBV20-1, the J gene TRBJ2-2; D uncertain. The V end lost 1 base, the J end lost 6 bases, and 9 bases lay between the germline ends. CDR3 length: 13 residues. Germline V gives CDR1 DFQATT, CDR2 SNEGSKA (reference sequence). CDR3 DNA sequence: TGCAGTGCTAGAGTTGTCCCCCCCGGGGAGCTGTTTTTT. It translates to CSARVVPPGELFF.

The sample holds a few counts of this clonotype. This chain connects TRBV12-3 or TRBV12-4 to TRBJ2-5; D unclear. V was trimmed by 5 bases and J by 5 bases, leaving 15 bases between them. This CDR3 comprises 14 residues. CDR3 residues: CASSPLTIVETQYF. CDR3 DNA: TGTGCCAGCAGTCCTCTGACGATCGTGGAGACCCAGTACTTC.

The V call is TRBV27, the J call TRBJ2-3; TRBD2 matches 9 bases. V lost 3 bases to trimming and J lost 1 base; unmatched junction nucleotides: 14. This CDR3 spans 19 amino acids. Per the germline V gene, CDR1 is MNHEY and CDR2 is SMNVEV (reference sequence). The CDR3 DNA sequence: TGTGCCAGCAGTTTGGTTTCCCGCTTAGCGGGGGAGGGCACAGATACGCAGTATTTT. Its translation: CASSLVSRLAGEGTDTQYF.

The CDR3 sequence: CSARISTNEKLFF. DNA for the CDR3: TGCAGTGCTAGAATCAGCACTAATGAAAAACTGTTTTTT. The chain combines TRBV20-1 with TRBJ1-4; D gene unclear. Deletions cut 2 bases from V and 2 bases from J, with 6 bases between. CDR1 is DFQATT, CDR2 SNEGSKA, per germline (reference sequence). The CDR3 extends over 13 amino acids.

The rearrangement links TRBV20-1 to TRBJ2-5; TRBD2 agrees at 13 bases. The CDR3 spans 14 residues. V lost 6 bases and J lost 5; bases outside the gene matches: 6. Per the germline V gene, CDR1 is DFQATT and CDR2 is SNEGSKA (reference sequence). The CDR3 here is CSAWTSGSRETQYF. CDR3 nucleotides: TGCAGTGCCTGGACTAGCGGGAGCAGGGAGACCCAGTACTTC.

As DNA, the CDR3 is TGTGCCAGCAGCCACCGGGGGGATACGCAGTATTTT. Protein product: CASSHRGDTQYF. The chain couples TRBV3-1 to TRBJ2-3; D might be TRBD2 (6 bases). V was clipped by 3 bases and J by 6 bases, with 7 bases between them. This CDR3 comprises 12 residues. Germline loops: CDR1 LGHDT, CDR2 YNNKEL (reference sequence).

This clonotype was observed a handful of times. The chain links TRBV10-3 to TRBJ2-7, with TRBD2 matching over 14 bases. CDR1 is ENHRY, CDR2 SYGVKD, per germline. V was clipped by 0 bases and J by 3 bases; unmatched bases: 4. CDR3 length: 17 amino acids. Here the CDR3 DNA reads TGTGCCATCAGTGAGTCTAAGGGGACTAGCGGGAGCTACGAGCAGTACTTC. It is translated as CAISESKGTSGSYEQYF.

This clonotype was picked up a small number of times. The chain recombines TRBV5-1 with TRBJ2-5, with a weak D call TRBD2 (6 bases). Trimming removed 0 bases from V and 2 bases from J, with 11 bases in between. Germline V gives CDR1 SGHRS, CDR2 YFSETQ. There are 15 residues in the CDR3. The CDR3 loop reads CASSLVSSEQETQYF. The CDR3 bases are TGCGCCAGCAGCTTGGTGTCTAGCGAACAAGAGACCCAGTACTTC.

The chain is built from TRBV6-1 and TRBJ2-5; no clear D. TRBJ2-7 matches the DNA end more closely, so the J call is doubtful. CDR1 is MNHNS, CDR2 SASEGT, per germline. CDR3 size: 13 residues. The DNA for the CDR3 is TGTGCTAGCCGGGCAACAGACACCTACGAGCAGTACTTC. It yields the protein CASRATDTYEQYF.

As concerns this clonotype: An end of the junction differs from the germline gene, which may be a read error. The genes are TRBV27 and TRBJ2-7; no definite D call. The CDR3 covers 13 residues. From germline, CDR1 is MNHEY and CDR2 SMNVEV (reference sequence). The CDR3 region is CASRPGPNYGQYF. CDR3 sequence (DNA): TGTGCCAGCAGGCCCGGGCCTAATTACGGGCAGTACTTC.

This clonotype was seen only a few times. The chain's CDR3 is CATSRGTGTNTGELFF. The CDR3 DNA follows: TGTGCCACCAGCAGAGGAACAGGGACGAACACCGGGGAGCTGTTTTTT. The chain has TRBV15 and TRBJ2-2; weak D call: TRBD1 (6 bases). The CDR3 totals 16 residues. V was shortened by 1 base and J by 0 bases, with 9 bases between the two germline ends. In germline, CDR1 is LNHNV, CDR2 YYDKDF (reference sequence).

This clonotype was picked up many times. J is TRBJ2-6 and V is TRBV29-1, with 11 bases identical to TRBD1. Unmatched junction bases numbered 6, after V lost 7 bases and J lost 1 base. The length of the CDR3 is 16 residues. The germline gives CDR1 SQVTM, CDR2 ANQGSEA. CDR3 protein: CSAGQGAPSGANVLTF. For the CDR3, the DNA is TGCAGCGCCGGACAGGGGGCGCCTTCTGGGGCCAACGTCCTGACTTTC.

The chain carries TRBV12-5 and TRBJ2-5; 8 positions agree with TRBD1. The CDR3 is 14 amino acids. The J segment lost 5 bases and the V segment lost 0 bases, leaving 2 bases of the junction unmatched. CDR1 and CDR2 from the germline V gene are LGHNT and FRNRAP. CDR3 nucleotides: TGTGCTAGTGGTTTGGTATACAGGGGGGAGACCCAGTACTTC. It encodes CASGLVYRGETQYF.

This clonotype showed up just a few times. A much bigger clone sits one base away, suggesting this may be a read error. J is TRBJ2-5 and V is TRBV6-2 or TRBV6-3, with D perhaps matching TRBD2 (6 bases). The J call may be wrong; the DNA end is better matched by TRBJ2-1. CDR1 is MNHEY and CDR2 is SVGEGT in the germline V gene. The CDR3 extends over 13 amino acids. The chain's CDR3 is CTSATREANEQFF. The DNA of the CDR3 is TGTACCAGCGCCACCAGGGAGGCCAATGAGCAGTTCTTC.

This clonotype has only a few counts. The chain joins TRBV20-1 to TRBJ2-2, with 12 bases identical to TRBD2. CDR3 length: 14 residues. Germline CDR1 DFQATT, CDR2 SNEGSKA (reference sequence). Trimming took 1 base from V and 6 from J; bases not matched to a gene: 0. CDR3 protein: CSARGLAGAGELFF. The CDR3 region has the DNA TGCAGTGCTAGAGGACTAGCGGGGGCCGGGGAGCTGTTTTTT.

The V call is TRBV29-1, the J call TRBJ2-5; TRBD1 or TRBD2 may be the D gene (5 bases each). CDR1 is SQVTM and CDR2 is ANQGSEA in the germline V gene. The V end was cut by 2 bases, the J end by 5 bases, with 12 bases between. The CDR3 extends over 13 amino acids. CDR3 nucleotides: TGCAGCGTTGAAACCGAGAGGGACGAGACCCAGTACTTC. Translation gives CSVETERDETQYF. Complete variable domain (other parts from reference TRBV29-1 and TRBJ2-5): SAVISQKPSRDICQRGTSLTIQCQVDSQVTMMFWYRQQPGQSLTLIATANQGSEATYESGFVIDKFPISRPNLTFSTLTVSNMSPEDSSIYLCSVETERDETQYFGPGTRLLVL.

The chain combines TRBV12-3 or TRBV12-4 with TRBJ2-3; a weak D match, TRBD2 (5 bases). The CDR3 runs to 12 residues. Trimming took off 0 bases at V and 10 bases at J, with 8 bases between the two ends. The CDR3 sequence is CASSLAGSAQYF. The CDR3 bases are TGTGCCAGCAGTTTAGCGGGTAGCGCGCAGTATTTT.

Only a few counts were recorded for this clonotype. The chain couples TRBV29-1 to TRBJ1-1; TRBD1 agrees at 12 bases. This CDR3 is 16 amino acids long. Germline V gene lookup returns CDR1 SQVTM and CDR2 ANQGSEA. V lost 5 bases, J lost 3 bases, and 10 bases stayed unmatched. CDR3 residues: CSVYPGQGAGDTEAFF. The CDR3 bases are TGCAGCGTTTATCCGGGACAGGGGGCAGGAGACACTGAAGCTTTCTTT. Using reference TRBV29-1 and TRBJ1-1 for the parts outside the CDR3, the full variable domain is SAVISQKPSRDICQRGTSLTIQCQVDSQVTMMFWYRQQPGQSLTLIATANQGSEATYESGFVIDKFPISRPNLTFSTLTVSNMSPEDSSIYLCSVYPGQGAGDTEAFFGQGTRLTVV.

This chain connects TRBV18 to TRBJ1-2; weak D call: TRBD1 (6 bases). The germline V and J ends were trimmed by 3 bases and 6 bases, with 14 bases remaining between them. Germline values: CDR1 KGHSH, CDR2 LQKENI. There are 14 residues in the CDR3. The CDR3 loop reads CASSPQRGINGYTF. CDR3 sequence (DNA): TGTGCCAGCTCACCGCAAAGGGGGATAAATGGCTACACCTTC. Using reference TRBV18 and TRBJ1-2 for the parts outside the CDR3, the full variable domain is NAGVMQNPRHLVRRRGQEARLRCSPMKGHSHVYWYRQLPEEGLKFMVYLQKENIIDESGMPKERFSAEFPKEGPSILRIQQVVRGDSAAYFCASSPQRGINGYTFGSGTRLTVV.

The sample holds a few counts of this clonotype. The junction and the germline gene differ at one end; a read error may be behind it. J is TRBJ2-5 and V is TRBV11-2, with 7 bases matching TRBD2. The closer fit of TRBJ2-7 to the DNA end suggests the J call may be wrong. This CDR3 contains 16 residues. Germline-derived CDR1 and CDR2 are SGHAT and FQNNGV. The CDR3 loop is CASNLAAGQATYEQYF. CDR3 coding DNA: TGTGCCAGCAACTTAGCAGCGGGGCAGGCCACCTACGAGCAGTACTTC.

This clonotype appeared a few times. This chain connects TRBV7-9 to TRBJ2-7; TRBD1 is a possible D gene (6 bases). The CDR3 sequence is 15 residues long. The V gene's germline CDR1 is SEHNR and CDR2 FQNEAQ (reference sequence). The V end lost 4 bases, the J end lost 3 bases, and 16 bases lay between the germline ends. CDR3 nucleotide sequence: TGTGCCAGCAGCTCAGACGGGACACGACGCTACGAGCAGTACTTC. Its translation: CASSSDGTRRYEQYF.

The gene calls are TRBV20-1 and TRBJ1-4; TRBD1 agrees at 8 bases. Germline CDR1 reads DFQATT; CDR2 reads SNEGSKA (reference sequence). The CDR3 loop spans 14 amino acids. Trimming at V came to 6 bases and at J to 7 bases, leaving 10 bases not matched to a gene. The CDR3 DNA sequence: TGCAGTGCCACCAGACAGGGGTTTTTTGAAAAACTGTTTTTT. It yields the protein CSATRQGFFEKLFF.